The 32 T cell receptor beta chains reported below all come from one sample, sequenced in a study of T-cell reconstitution after alpha-beta-depleted transplantation in children. The TCRbeta library incorporated unique molecular identifiers. Each CDR3 protein is one row after TCRdb ran MiXCR on the PCR reads. The data show approximately 250,000 distinct CDR3 sequences, 9.7% seen once. Sequenced here: PBMCs from the stem cell graft donor, sampled from the stem cell graft. The receptors stem from a human donor who donated a stem cell graft to a child with SCID.

This clonotype was recorded at least ten times. V gene TRBV27 combines with J gene TRBJ2-2; perhaps TRBD1 as D (6 bases). V lost 5 bases and J 1 base, leaving 14 bases between the germline ends. Per the germline V gene, CDR1 is MNHEY and CDR2 is SMNVEV (reference sequence). This CDR3 has 16 residues. The CDR3 region has the DNA TGTGCCAGCAGTCCCAGGACAGTTCTGAACACCGGGGAGCTGTTTTTT. Encoded protein: CASSPRTVLNTGELFF.

This clonotype was counted only a few times. Possible read error: a much larger clone is one base away. This chain links TRBV7-9 with TRBJ2-7; the D is unclear. CDR3 length: 12 amino acids. Germline CDR1 and CDR2: SEHNR and FQNEAQ (reference sequence). The CDR3 DNA is TGTGCCAGCAGCTCCTGGACCTACGAGCAGTGCTTC. This gives the protein CASSSWTYEQCF.

This clonotype was found many times. This chain links TRBV5-1 with TRBJ1-6; 7 nucleotides line up with TRBD1. The germline V gene has CDR1 SGHRS and CDR2 YFSETQ. V lost 5 bases to trimming and J lost 4 bases; unmatched junction nucleotides: 6. The CDR3 length is 15 residues. CDR3 sequence (DNA): TGCGCCAGCAGTTCTACGACAGGGTATAATTCACCCCTCCACTTT. It encodes CASSSTTGYNSPLHF.

At least ten counts were recorded for this clonotype. This chain links TRBV5-1 with TRBJ1-6, with D tentatively TRBD1 (5 bases). CDR1 SGHRS and CDR2 YFSETQ come from the germline V gene. The ends were cut back, 7 bases at V and 9 bases at J, with 14 bases in the middle. The CDR3 spans 13 residues. In nucleotides, the CDR3 is TGCGCCAGCGGGGACCAGCTAGGTTCACCCCTCCACTTT. It translates to CASGDQLGSPLHF.

Remarks on this clonotype: The germline gene is not matched at one end of the junction; a read error may be the cause. This rearrangement joins TRBV5-1 to TRBJ2-1; a possible D gene is TRBD2 (6 bases). Germline CDR1 and CDR2: SGHRS and YFSETQ. This CDR3 has 14 amino acids. DNA of the CDR3: TGCGCCAGCAGCTCCGCAGGGCGGGGAAACTCTAGTGTCTTC. Translation gives CASSSAGRGNSSVF.

This clonotype occurred many times. V and J are TRBV10-3 and TRBJ2-1; 7 nucleotides match TRBD1. J gave up 6 bases and V 6 bases, and 5 bases lay outside the gene matches. The germline CDR1 and CDR2 sequences are ENHRY and SYGVKD. The CDR3 totals 13 residues. The CDR3 sequence is CAIRQGFGNEQFF. In DNA, the CDR3 is TGTGCCATCAGACAGGGGTTTGGCAATGAGCAGTTCTTC.

Details on this clonotype: The germline gene is not matched at one end of the junction; a read error may be the cause. The rearrangement links TRBV3-1 to TRBJ1-1; 10 bases map to TRBD1. The CDR3 runs 14 residues. The germline gives CDR1 LGHDT, CDR2 YNNKEL (reference sequence). The chain's CDR3 is CASSPGTGDTEAIF. The CDR3 DNA reads as TGTGCCAGCAGCCCAGGGACAGGGGACACTGAAGCTATCTTT. The complete variable domain, with remaining parts taken from reference TRBV3-1 and TRBJ1-1, reads DTAVSQTPKYLVTQMGNDKSIKCEQNLGHDTMYWYKQDSKKFLKIMFSYNNKELIINETVPNRFSPKSPDKAHLNLHINSLELGDSAVYFCASSPGTGDTEAIFGQGTRLTVV.

This clonotype was counted ten times or more. The CDR3 coding sequence is TGTGCCAGCAGTTTTGACAGCTCCTTACGGAAGCTGTTTTTT. This encodes CASSFDSSLRKLFF. J is TRBJ2-2 and V is TRBV12-3 or TRBV12-4, with D possibly matching TRBD1 (5 bases). The germline V and J ends were trimmed by 3 bases and 12 bases, with 17 bases remaining between them. The length of the CDR3 is 14 residues.

This chain joins TRBV5-5 and TRBJ1-1; D gene unclear. Germline V lookup: CDR1 SGHKS, CDR2 YYEKEE (reference sequence). This CDR3 is built from 15 residues. Trimming removed 1 base from V and 1 base from J, with 11 bases in between. The CDR3 protein is CASSLPPVGNTEAFF. CDR3 bases: TGTGCCAGCAGCTTGCCCCCGGTCGGGAACACTGAAGCTTTCTTT.

This clonotype was seen repeatedly, ten times or more. The chain employs TRBV12-3 or TRBV12-4 and TRBJ1-5; maybe TRBD1 (6 bases). V was clipped by 5 bases and J by 0 bases, with 8 bases between them. The length of the CDR3 is 14 residues. The CDR3 protein is CASSGGASNQPQHF. CDR3 nucleotide sequence: TGTGCCAGCAGTGGGGGGGCTAGCAATCAGCCCCAGCATTTT.

This clonotype was seen many times. This sequence joins TRBV20-1 and TRBJ2-3; D is perhaps TRBD2 (7 bases). Looked up from germline, CDR1 is DFQATT and CDR2 is SNEGSKA (reference sequence). This CDR3 region has 15 residues. Trimming took off 3 bases at V and 0 bases at J, with 13 bases between the two ends. CDR3 loop: CSASGGATSTDTQYF. In DNA form, the CDR3 reads TGCAGTGCTAGTGGGGGGGCCACTAGCACAGATACGCAGTATTTT.

Ten or more counts support this clonotype. The rearrangement links TRBV4-1 to TRBJ2-5, with D possibly TRBD2 on 6 matching bases. The CDR3 length is 14 residues. The germline CDR1 and CDR2 sequences are MGHRA and YSYEKL. The germline V and J ends were trimmed by 0 bases and 4 bases, with 9 bases remaining between them. Written as DNA, the CDR3 is TGCGCCAGCAGCCAAGAATGGAGGGTAGAGACCCAGTACTTC. Protein product: CASSQEWRVETQYF.

This clonotype was counted ten times or more. The rearrangement joins TRBV20-1 to TRBJ2-3, with D maybe TRBD2 (5 bases). The CDR3 length is 13 residues. Trimming took off 5 bases at V and 2 bases at J, with 11 bases between the two ends. Per the germline V gene, CDR1 is DFQATT and CDR2 is SNEGSKA (reference sequence). CDR3 sequence: CSARRENTDTQYF. Written as DNA, the CDR3 is TGCAGTGCTCGCCGGGAAAACACAGATACGCAGTATTTT.

This clonotype was picked up many times. The rearrangement uses TRBV12-3 or TRBV12-4 and TRBJ1-5; the D is unclear. The CDR3 is 12 residues long. Trimming removed 7 bases from V and 0 bases from J, with 4 bases in between. Here the CDR3 DNA reads TGTGCCAGCACGGATAGCAATCAGCCCCAGCATTTT. Its translation is CASTDSNQPQHF.

This clonotype showed up many times. CDR3 sequence (DNA): TGCGCCAGCAGCTTGGCGGGGACAGGGGACGAGCAGTACTTC. It translates to CASSLAGTGDEQYF. The V call is TRBV5-1, the J call TRBJ2-7, with 10 positions matching TRBD1. Germline trimming cut 0 bases from V and 5 bases from J; bases unmatched to any gene: 2. The germline V gene encodes CDR1 SGHRS and CDR2 YFSETQ. The CDR3 is made up of 14 amino acids. The full variable domain, with the rest looked up from reference TRBV5-1 and TRBJ2-7, is KAGVTQTPRYLIKTRGQQVTLSCSPISGHRSVSWYQQTPGQGLQFLFEYFSETQRNKGNFPGRFSGRQFSNSRSEMNVSTLELGDSALYLCASSLAGTGDEQYFGPGTRLTVT.

Here the CDR3 DNA reads TGTGCCAGCAGTTACCCTCGACTAGCGGGGGGCCGAACCACAGATACGCAGTATTTT. Protein product: CASSYPRLAGGRTTDTQYF. This chain links TRBV6-2 or TRBV6-3 with TRBJ2-3; TRBD2 matches at 13 bases. The germline V gene encodes CDR1 MNHEY and CDR2 SVGEGT. The ends lost 2 bases at V and 2 bases at J; junction bases unmatched: 10. This CDR3 has 19 amino acids.

This clonotype has at least ten counts. This chain connects TRBV11-2 to TRBJ2-3; TRBD1 might be the D (5 bases). Trimming stripped 3 bases from V and 4 bases from J, with 14 bases between. Germline V gene lookup returns CDR1 SGHAT and CDR2 FQNNGV. The CDR3 is made up of 15 amino acids. The CDR3 DNA reads as TGTGCCAGCAGCTTCCATATGGGGCCCCCAGATACGCAGTATTTT. This gives the protein CASSFHMGPPDTQYF.

At least ten counts were recorded for this clonotype. The chain joins TRBV5-1 to TRBJ2-7; unclear D gene. V was cut by 0 bases and J by 0 bases, with 7 bases left in between. There are 14 residues in the CDR3. The germline V gene has CDR1 SGHRS and CDR2 YFSETQ. The CDR3 nucleotides read TGCGCCAGCAGCTTGGACGCAAACTCCTACGAGCAGTACTTC. The encoded protein is CASSLDANSYEQYF.

This chain connects TRBV28 to TRBJ2-5, with D perhaps TRBD2 (5 bases). V lost 8 bases to trimming and J lost 4 bases, with 14 bases between them. There are 13 residues in the CDR3. Germline V gene data show CDR1 as MDHEN and CDR2 as SYDVKM. The CDR3 nucleotides are TGTGCCAGCCAGAGGGAAATACCAGAGACCCAGTACTTC. Its protein product is CASQREIPETQYF.

The chain carries TRBV4-2 and TRBJ2-7; no clear D. Germline V gene lookup returns CDR1 LGHNA and CDR2 YNFKEQ. This CDR3 has 16 residues. Trimming removed 1 base from V and 0 bases from J, with 13 bases in between. DNA for the CDR3: TGTGCCAGCAGCCAAGTTCTCGACCCCGACTCCTACGAGCAGTACTTC. Translation: CASSQVLDPDSYEQYF.

Regarding this clonotype: This could be a read error, since a much larger clone is one nucleotide away. The CDR3 carries no conserved terminal phenylalanine or tryptophan, so it likely arises from a read error. The V gene is TRBV20-1, the J gene TRBJ2-1; D is uncertain. CDR3 length equals 12 residues. The V gene lost 3 bases and the J gene lost 4 bases, with 7 bases spanning the gap. Germline V lookup: CDR1 DFQATT, CDR2 SNEGSKA (reference sequence). As DNA, the CDR3 is TGCAGTGCTAGCCACGAGTACAATGAGCAGTTCCTC. Protein: CSASHEYNEQFL.

This clonotype was seen repeatedly, ten times or more. This chain joins TRBV18 and TRBJ2-3; either TRBD1 or TRBD2 may fit D (6 bases each). Trimming cost V 3 bases and J 0 bases, with 13 bases left between them. Germline values: CDR1 KGHSH, CDR2 LQKENI. This CDR3 comprises 16 residues. In nucleotides, the CDR3 is TGTGCCAGCTCACCGTCCCGGGGGCCCAGCACAGATACGCAGTATTTT. Protein sequence: CASSPSRGPSTDTQYF.

This clonotype has a count of ten or more. The chain couples TRBV6-1 to TRBJ1-2, with 8 nucleotides matching TRBD1. Germline V lookup: CDR1 MNHNS, CDR2 SASEGT. The junction had 10 bases not matched to a gene; V was cut back by 5 bases and J by 8 bases. The CDR3 is made up of 14 amino acids. The CDR3 reads CASSRDRPSGGYTF. DNA of the CDR3: TGTGCCAGCAGTCGGGACAGGCCTAGTGGGGGCTACACCTTC.

This clonotype was counted ten times or more. The rearrangement uses TRBV7-9 and TRBJ1-2; the D gene is possibly TRBD1 (6 bases). CDR1 SEHNR and CDR2 FQNEAQ come from the germline V gene (reference sequence). This CDR3 is 14 amino acids long. V lost 5 bases and J 1 base, leaving 11 bases between the germline ends. The CDR3 region is CASSTWTVNYGYTF. The CDR3 nucleotides read TGTGCCAGCAGCACCTGGACAGTTAACTATGGCTACACCTTC.

This clonotype has more than one count but fewer than ten. This chain uses TRBV5-1 with TRBJ2-2; D not certain. The germline CDR1 and CDR2 sequences are SGHRS and YFSETQ. This CDR3 is 15 amino acids long. Trimming shortened V by 0 bases and J by 5 bases, and 11 bases separated the two germline ends. The CDR3, as DNA: TGCGCCAGCAGCTTGGTTGCGGTAGCAACCGGGGAGCTGTTTTTT. Translated, it gives CASSLVAVATGELFF.

This clonotype appeared many times. The rearrangement uses TRBV7-2 and TRBJ2-7; D not certain. The V gene's germline CDR1 is SGHTA and CDR2 FQGNSA. V lost 3 bases and J 7 bases, leaving 7 bases between the germline ends. The CDR3 is 11 amino acids. As DNA, the CDR3 is TGTGCCAGCAGCTTCCACCAGGAGCAGTACTTC. It codes for CASSFHQEQYF.

This clonotype has at least ten counts. The CDR3 sequence is CSVVHPENEKLFF. CDR3 DNA sequence: TGCAGCGTGGTCCACCCCGAGAATGAAAAACTGTTTTTT. The chain employs TRBV29-1 and TRBJ1-4; no clear D gene. This CDR3 is built from 13 residues. The V gene lost 6 bases and the J gene lost 5 bases, with 13 bases spanning the gap. From germline, CDR1 is SQVTM and CDR2 ANQGSEA.

The sample holds many counts of this clonotype. The rearrangement links TRBV3-1 to TRBJ1-2, with a possible D match to TRBD1 (5 bases). Trimming removed 4 bases from V and 2 bases from J, with 17 bases in between. CDR1 and CDR2 from the germline V gene are LGHDT and YNNKEL (reference sequence). This CDR3 comprises 16 residues. The CDR3 DNA reads TGTGCCAGCAGCCCCCCCACCGGCAGGACAAACTATGGCTACACCTTC. It specifies CASSPPTGRTNYGYTF.

The chain employs TRBV4-2 and TRBJ2-1; no clear D gene. The CDR3 runs to 17 residues. The ends were cut back, 4 bases at V and 4 bases at J, with 20 bases in the middle. Germline CDR1 LGHNA, CDR2 YNFKEQ. CDR3 sequence reads: CASSPGLPGQGYNEQFF. DNA of the CDR3: TGTGCCAGCAGCCCCGGGCTGCCGGGCCAAGGTTACAATGAGCAGTTCTTC.

This clonotype was detected many times. This chain joins TRBV5-1 and TRBJ1-6, with D perhaps matching TRBD1 (5 bases). The CDR3 contains 18 residues. Germline V CDR1 and CDR2: SGHRS, YFSETQ. V lost 0 bases and J 0 bases, leaving 13 bases between the germline ends. For the CDR3, the DNA is TGCGCCAGCAGCTTGGCCCCTCAGGGCAGCTCCTATAATTCACCCCTCCACTTT. Translation: CASSLAPQGSSYNSPLHF.

This clonotype was counted ten times or more. The rearrangement joins TRBV7-2 to TRBJ2-3; a possible D gene is TRBD2 (5 bases). The V gene's germline CDR1 is SGHTA and CDR2 FQGNSA. There are 15 residues in the CDR3. V was cut by 2 bases and J by 3 bases, with 12 bases left in between. The DNA of the CDR3 is TGTGCCAGCAGCTTAAACGGGGAGAGTACAGATACGCAGTATTTT. Amino acids: CASSLNGESTDTQYF.

This clonotype was counted many times. This chain connects TRBV5-1 to TRBJ1-6; D ambiguous. The CDR3 is 14 amino acids. Trimming removed 2 bases from V and 6 bases from J, with 9 bases in between. Germline V gene lookup returns CDR1 SGHRS and CDR2 YFSETQ. The CDR3 DNA follows: TGCGCCAGCAGCTTAGGCTACAGTAATTCACCCCTCCACTTT. It codes for CASSLGYSNSPLHF.